These 11 T cell receptor beta chains share one sample of origin, sequenced in a study of blood T cell repertoires in COVID-19. Here immunoSEQ multiplex PCR was the method, and the copy in TCRdb shows in-frame clones only, minus some. The sample yields under 50,000 clones, approximately 80% seen once. Sequencing was carried out using peripheral blood. These receptors were obtained from a man in his 70s with acute or convalescent COVID-19.

The chain carries TRBV19 and TRBJ1-1, with a tentative D call TRBD1 (5 bases). Germline CDR1 is LNHDA and CDR2 is SQIVND (reference sequence). Trimming took 4 bases from V and 4 from J, leaving 13 bases between them. The CDR3 contains 14 residues. This CDR3 is CASSTHMGGTEAFF. CDR3 bases: TGTGCCAGTAGTACCCACATGGGGGGCACTGAAGCTTTCTTT.

V usage is TRBV4-3 and J usage is TRBJ1-4; TRBD1 matches at 8 bases. Germline values: CDR1 LGHNA, CDR2 YSLEER. V was pared by 0 bases and J by 5 bases, with 5 bases of the junction left unmatched. This CDR3 has 16 residues. CDR3 in DNA: TGCGCCAGCAGCCAAGACGTTGGACAGGGCAATGAAAAACTGTTTTTT. Encoded protein: CASSQDVGQGNEKLFF.

This clone was detected only a few times. The chain carries TRBV12-3 or TRBV12-4 and TRBJ2-5, with TRBD1 matching 9 bases. The ends lost 6 bases at V and 4 bases at J; junction bases unmatched: 3. This CDR3 comprises 13 residues. The CDR3 sequence is CASRSTGGETQYF. For the CDR3, the DNA is TGTGCCAGCAGGTCGACAGGGGGAGAGACCCAGTACTTC.

This clone was counted once. The rearrangement joins TRBV20-1 to TRBJ1-2, with unresolved D. The germline gives CDR1 DFQATT, CDR2 SNEGSKA (reference sequence). The CDR3 runs 11 residues. V gave up 1 base and J gave up 4 bases, with 4 bases separating them. The CDR3 reads CSARASYGYTF. CDR3 DNA: TGCAGTGCTAGAGCGAGCTATGGCTACACCTTC.

The V call is TRBV7-9, the J call TRBJ2-7; the D is unclear. Germline values: CDR1 SEHNR, CDR2 FQNEAQ (reference sequence). V lost 1 base to trimming and J lost 9 bases, with 10 bases between them. The length of the CDR3 is 12 residues. The CDR3 is CASSLEMRGQYF. For the CDR3, the DNA is TGTGCCAGCAGCTTAGAGATGAGAGGGCAGTACTTC.

V usage is TRBV28 and J usage is TRBJ1-1; 7 bases are shared with TRBD1. CDR1 is MDHEN, CDR2 SYDVKM, per germline. The CDR3 covers 15 residues. Germline trimming cut 5 bases from V and 4 bases from J; bases unmatched to any gene: 10. The CDR3: CASSKGAGQSTEAFF. Written as DNA, the CDR3 is TGTGCCAGCAGTAAGGGGGCTGGACAGTCCACTGAAGCTTTCTTT.

J is TRBJ2-2 and V is TRBV28, with 7 bases fitting TRBD1. After removal of 10 bases from V and 2 bases from J, the junction contained 4 bases not matched to a gene. Germline V lookup: CDR1 MDHEN, CDR2 SYDVKM. The CDR3 extends over 13 amino acids. DNA of the CDR3: TGTGCCATTAGGGACAGTAACACCGGGGAGCTGTTTTTT. This translates into CAIRDSNTGELFF.

J is TRBJ2-7 and V is TRBV3-1 (or the pseudogene TRBV3-2); 11 nucleotides agree with TRBD2. Germline trimming cut 7 bases from V and 5 bases from J; bases unmatched to any gene: 13. Looked up from germline, CDR1 is LGHDT and CDR2 is YNNKEL (reference sequence). CDR3 length: 16 amino acids. The CDR3 loop is CASTPASGRTYNEQYF. CDR3 bases: TGTGCCAGCACCCCGGCTAGCGGGAGGACCTACAACGAGCAGTACTTC.

V is TRBV7-9 and J is TRBJ2-1, with D perhaps TRBD1 (5 bases). Germline assignment: CDR1 SEHNR and CDR2 FQNEAQ (reference sequence). The V end was cut by 4 bases, the J end by 5 bases, with 9 bases between. This CDR3 is 13 amino acids long. The CDR3 here is CASSSDSHNEQFF. The CDR3 coding sequence is TGTGCCAGCAGCTCCGACAGCCACAATGAGCAGTTCTTC.

V gene TRBV12-3 or TRBV12-4 combines with J gene TRBJ1-2; D remains unclear. The CDR3 has 12 amino acids. V was clipped by 4 bases and J by 3 bases, with 6 bases between them. CDR3 in DNA: TGTGCCAGCAGTTCCTCAGACTATGGCTACACCTTC. It codes for CASSSSDYGYTF.

This chain connects TRBV7-9 to TRBJ2-2; 12 bases match TRBD2. The CDR3 is 17 amino acids. CDR1 is SEHNR, CDR2 FQNEAQ, per germline (reference sequence). The V and J ends lost 5 bases and 5 bases, in that order; junction bases with no gene match: 9. The chain's CDR3 is CASSILLAGGGTGELFF. The CDR3 coding sequence is TGTGCCAGCAGCATTCTTCTAGCGGGAGGGGGAACCGGGGAGCTGTTTTTT.